This entry lists 7 T cell receptor beta chains sequenced from one sample in a study of blood T cells in healthy people across ages (dated by TCRdb to between 2014 and 2017). The library was prepared using 5' RACE. Sequencing instrument: Illumina HiSeq 2500. A second PCR of about 7 to 12 cycles was run with a J-beta primer mix and a sample-barcoded 5' primer. TCRdb reworked the public reads: Q25 trimming with fastp, MiXCR clone assembly, productive beta chains retained. All rows with the same CDR3 protein become a single entry with the most common DNA and genes. The sample table shows 850,000 or so distinct CDR3 sequences, and around 28% are seen once. Together, the top ten hold around 16% of the sample. The sequenced sample was blood. These receptors all stem from a woman over 75 in good health.

Turning to this clonotype: This may be a read error, as it is one base from a much larger clone. V is TRBV7-6 and J is TRBJ2-5, with 7 bases matching TRBD1. The CDR3 sequence is 14 residues long. The V gene's germline CDR1 is SGHVS and CDR2 FNYEAQ. In nucleotides, the CDR3 is TGTGCCAGCAGCTTCACTACAGGGGTAGAGGCCCAGTACTTC. Its protein product is CASSFTTGVEAQYF.

This clonotype showed up many times. This chain uses TRBV6-2 or TRBV6-3 with TRBJ2-7; weak D call: TRBD2 (6 bases). V was pared by 7 bases and J by 5 bases, with 24 bases between. Germline CDR1 MNHEY, CDR2 SVGEGT. The length of the CDR3 is 16 residues. The chain's CDR3 is CASMSAGPRIANEQYF. CDR3 sequence (DNA): TGTGCCAGCATGAGCGCGGGACCCCGGATAGCGAACGAGCAGTACTTC.

This clonotype was seen just once. This sequence may be a read error, since a much larger clone differs from it by one base. V is TRBV29-1 and J is TRBJ1-2; no clear D. Germline lookup yields CDR1 SQVTM and CDR2 ANQGSEA. CDR3 length: 14 residues. The DNA for the CDR3 is TGCAGCGTTGAAGCGGCAGCTCTTAACTATGGCTGCACCTTC. This codes for CSVEAAALNYGCTF.

This clonotype was observed a few times. This may be a read error, as it is one base from a much larger clone. The V and J genes are TRBV15 and TRBJ2-5, with D unclear. The CDR3 consists of 17 residues. Trimming pared 3 bases from V and 2 bases from J, leaving 19 bases between. CDR1 and CDR2 (germline): LNHNV, YYDKDF (reference sequence). Here the CDR3 reads CATSSLSPLRVQETQYF. The CDR3 bases are TGTGCCACCAGCAGTCTCTCCCCCTTAAGGGTTCAAGAGACCCAGTACTTC.

This clonotype was counted only a few times. The CDR3 bases are TGTGCCAGCAGCCCGGGGCCCCACGAAGCTGCTTTCTTT. It yields the protein CASSPGPHEAAFF. This sequence joins TRBV7-9 and TRBJ1-1; TRBD1 might be the D (5 bases). The CDR3 extends over 13 amino acids. CDR1 is SEHNR, CDR2 FQNEAQ, per germline (reference sequence). Deletions cut 5 bases from V and 11 bases from J, with 18 bases between.

This clonotype has just a few counts. V usage is TRBV27 and J usage is TRBJ2-1; D unresolved. CDR3 size: 16 residues. Trimming cost V 4 bases and J 4 bases, with 17 bases left between them. The germline V gene encodes CDR1 MNHEY and CDR2 SMNVEV (reference sequence). In DNA, the CDR3 is TGTGCCAGCAGTTGGTCCCTCGAGCTGGGGTACAATGAGCAGTTCTTC. Its translation is CASSWSLELGYNEQFF.

In the case of this clonotype: One base away lies a much larger clone, so this may be a sequencing read error. CDR3 amino acids: CASSFVGSDNSPLHF. The DNA for the CDR3 is TGTGCCAGCAGCTTTGTAGGATCCGATAATTCACCCCTCCACTTT. V usage is TRBV7-9 and J usage is TRBJ1-6; D is unclear. V shed 3 bases and J shed 5 bases, with 11 bases lying between them. This CDR3 is 15 amino acids long. Germline-derived CDR1 and CDR2 are SEHNR and FQNEAQ (reference sequence).